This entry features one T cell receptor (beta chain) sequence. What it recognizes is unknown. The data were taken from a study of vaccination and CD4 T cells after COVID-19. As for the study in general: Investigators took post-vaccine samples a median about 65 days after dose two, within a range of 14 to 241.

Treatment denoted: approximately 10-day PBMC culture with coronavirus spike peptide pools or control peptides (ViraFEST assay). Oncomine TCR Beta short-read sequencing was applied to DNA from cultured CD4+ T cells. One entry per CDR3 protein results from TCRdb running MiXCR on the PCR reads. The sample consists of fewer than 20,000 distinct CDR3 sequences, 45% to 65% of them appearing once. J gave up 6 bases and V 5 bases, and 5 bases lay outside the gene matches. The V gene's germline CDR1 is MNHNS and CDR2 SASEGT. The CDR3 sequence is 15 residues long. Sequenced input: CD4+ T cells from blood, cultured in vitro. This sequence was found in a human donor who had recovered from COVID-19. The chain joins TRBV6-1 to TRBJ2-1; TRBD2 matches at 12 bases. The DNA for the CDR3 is TGTGCCAGCAGTCGACTAGCGGGAGCACGCAATGAGCAGTTCTTC. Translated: CASSRLAGARNEQFF.